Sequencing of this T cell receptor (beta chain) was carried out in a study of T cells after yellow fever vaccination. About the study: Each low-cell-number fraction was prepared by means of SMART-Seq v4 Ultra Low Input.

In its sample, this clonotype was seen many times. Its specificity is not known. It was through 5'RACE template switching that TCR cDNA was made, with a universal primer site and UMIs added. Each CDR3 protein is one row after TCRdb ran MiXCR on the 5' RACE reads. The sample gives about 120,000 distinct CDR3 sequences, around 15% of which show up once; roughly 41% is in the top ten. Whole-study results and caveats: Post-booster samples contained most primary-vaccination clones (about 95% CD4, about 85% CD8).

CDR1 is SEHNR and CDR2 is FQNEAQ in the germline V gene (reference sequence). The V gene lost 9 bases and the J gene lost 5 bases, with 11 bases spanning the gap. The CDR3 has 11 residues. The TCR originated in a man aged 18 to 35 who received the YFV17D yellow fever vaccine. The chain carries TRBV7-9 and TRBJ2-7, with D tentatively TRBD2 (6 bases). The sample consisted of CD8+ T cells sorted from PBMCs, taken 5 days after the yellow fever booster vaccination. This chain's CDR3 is CASRGSNEQYF. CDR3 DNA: TGTGCCAGTCGGGGGTCGAACGAGCAGTACTTC.